Presented here are 8 T cell receptor beta chains from one specimen sequenced in a study of OX40 agonist ivuxolimab in advanced cancers. Sequencing used immunoSEQ multiplex PCR; TCRdb keeps in-frame clones, though not all of them. The table lists roughly 61,000 clones, around nine tenths of them singletons. Sample: CD4+ or CD8+ T cells sorted from blood, taken in a trial of the OX40 agonist ivuxolimab. The receptors derive from an adult with an advanced solid tumor such as melanoma, head and neck, liver or kidney cancer.

This clone was counted a single time. The rearrangement links TRBV7-6 to TRBJ2-2; TRBD2 agrees at 9 bases. Germline V CDR1 and CDR2: SGHVS, FNYEAQ. The CDR3 runs to 16 residues. Trimming at V came to 1 base and at J to 4 bases, leaving 4 bases not matched to a gene. CDR3 protein: CASSLGGTSTTGELFF. Here the CDR3 DNA reads TGTGCCAGCAGCTTAGGAGGGACTAGCACCACCGGGGAGCTGTTTTTT.

The chain links TRBV27 to TRBJ2-7, with D possibly TRBD2 on 5 matching bases. Trimming cost V 3 bases and J 3 bases, with 6 bases left between them. Germline lookup yields CDR1 MNHEY and CDR2 SMNVEV (reference sequence). The CDR3 covers 12 residues. Here the CDR3 reads CASSFRGYEQYF. As DNA, the CDR3 is TGTGCCAGCAGTTTTCGGGGCTACGAGCAGTACTTC.

This clone was observed a few times. CDR3 region: CASSRIVRNSYEQYF. Here the CDR3 DNA reads TGTGCCAGCAGCCGGATTGTTAGGAACTCCTACGAGCAGTACTTC. The chain uses TRBV11-2 and TRBJ2-7; unclear D gene. Germline lookup yields CDR1 SGHAT and CDR2 FQNNGV. The length of the CDR3 is 15 residues. V dropped 5 bases and J dropped 0 bases, with 14 bases sitting between them.

This clone was recorded only once. J is TRBJ2-7 and V is TRBV16; D may be TRBD1 (5 bases). This CDR3 is built from 13 residues. V dropped 1 base and J dropped 3 bases, with 7 bases sitting between them. The germline V gene has CDR1 KGHSY and CDR2 FQNENV. The CDR3 DNA reads TGTGCCAGCAGCCAATTTCAGGGCTACGAGCAGTACTTC. Translating gives CASSQFQGYEQYF.

For this clone: A read error may produce the germline difference seen at one junction end. The chain links TRBV6-5 to TRBJ2-1; 10 nucleotides agree with TRBD2. The CDR3 covers 14 residues. CDR1 and CDR2 (germline): MNHEY, SVGAGI. DNA of the CDR3: TGTGCAGCGGGGGGGGCAGGGTCCTTCAATGAGCAGTTCTTC. Translation gives CAAGGAGSFNEQFF.

V usage is TRBV5-1 and J usage is TRBJ2-3, with 12 positions matching TRBD2. The CDR3 spans 17 residues. V trimming: 1 base; J trimming: 4 bases; junction bases outside the gene matches: 7. The germline V gene has CDR1 SGHRS and CDR2 YFSETQ. The CDR3 protein is CASSLILAGGPSDTQYF. CDR3 sequence (DNA): TGCGCCAGCAGCTTGATCCTAGCGGGGGGGCCATCAGATACGCAGTATTTT.

The V and J genes are TRBV4-1 and TRBJ1-4; D gene ambiguous. Germline V gives CDR1 MGHRA, CDR2 YSYEKL. The CDR3 is made up of 17 amino acids. V dropped 0 bases and J dropped 0 bases, with 11 bases sitting between them. CDR3: CASSQEGPDATNEKLFF. DNA of the CDR3: TGCGCCAGCAGCCAAGAGGGTCCGGACGCAACTAATGAAAAACTGTTTTTT.

The genes are TRBV6-6 and TRBJ1-5, with a tentative D call TRBD1 (5 bases). CDR1 is MNHNY, CDR2 SVGAGI, per germline (reference sequence). V was pared by 11 bases and J by 4 bases, with 18 bases between. This CDR3 region has 14 residues. The CDR3 sequence is CAANMGLKNQPQHF. The CDR3 nucleotides read TGTGCCGCAAATATGGGGCTGAAAAATCAGCCCCAGCATTTT.